This T cell receptor beta chain came from a study of blood T cell repertoires in COVID-19. Background on the study: T cells, B-cell-depleted T cells, or PBMCs provided the cDNA or gDNA that served as material.

Data came from immunoSEQ multiplex PCR; TCRdb stores just in-frame clones and leaves some out. Of over 250,000 clones detected, 75% to 90% appear once; the ten largest clones hold roughly an eighth. The clonotype comes from an older woman with acute or convalescent COVID-19. Sequencing was carried out using peripheral blood.

CDR3 protein: CASSDPPHGRTTF. CDR3 in DNA: TGCGCCAGCAGCGATCCTCCTCACGGACGGACAACCTTC. This chain connects TRBV4-3 to TRBJ1-2; D may be TRBD1 (5 bases). The germline V gene has CDR1 LGHNA and CDR2 YSLEER. CDR3 length: 13 residues. Trimming cost V 5 bases and J 14 bases, with 21 bases left between them.